The 18 T cell receptor beta chains below all came from one sample that was sequenced in a study of cytomegalovirus exposure and HLA in healthy donors. The PCR contained 60 Vbeta and 13 Jbeta primers. The table came from immunoSEQ multiplex PCR; TCRdb's copy has only in-frame clones and leaves some out. This table holds over 70,000 clones, roughly three quarters found once. Source material: PBMCs. The receptors come from a man under 40 in good health and CMV-seronegative.

This sequence joins TRBV9 and TRBJ2-5; TRBD2 matches at 8 bases. The end of the DNA is better explained by TRBJ2-7, so the J call may be wrong. Per the germline V gene, CDR1 is SGDLS and CDR2 is YYNGEE. This CDR3 has 16 residues. The CDR3 DNA reads as TGTGCCAGCAGCGTTGCTTCGCGGGGGGACACCTACGAGCAGTACTTC. Translated, it gives CASSVASRGDTYEQYF.

The V and J genes are TRBV7-9 and TRBJ2-7, with 11 bases aligning to TRBD2. CDR1 is SEHNR, CDR2 FQNEAQ, per germline (reference sequence). J lost 0 bases, V lost 0 bases, and 7 bases had no gene match. The length of the CDR3 is 18 residues. CDR3 in amino acids: CASSLAGSGRASSYEQYF. CDR3 nucleotides: TGTGCCAGCAGCTTAGCAGGTAGCGGGAGGGCCTCCTCCTACGAGCAGTACTTC.

The chain combines TRBV7-9 with TRBJ2-3; perhaps TRBD2 as D (6 bases). The CDR3 sequence is 18 residues long. Germline V gene lookup returns CDR1 SEHNR and CDR2 FQNEAQ (reference sequence). Between the trimmed V and J ends, which lost 2 bases and 0 bases, there was a span of 18 bases. The DNA of the CDR3 is TGTGCCAGCAGCTTACGACGGGGGTCGCGACAGAGCACAGATACGCAGTATTTT. Translation: CASSLRRGSRQSTDTQYF. The full variable domain, rest sourced from reference TRBV7-9 and TRBJ2-3, is DTGVSQNPRHKITKRGQNVTFRCDPISEHNRLYWYRQTLGQGPEFLTYFQNEAQLEKSRLLSDRFSAERPKGSFSTLEIQRTEQGDSAMYLCASSLRRGSRQSTDTQYFGPGTRLTVL.

The rearrangement joins TRBV7-2 to TRBJ2-7; D is ambiguous. V lost 6 bases and J lost 3, with 6 bases in between. The CDR3 length is 11 residues. Looked up from germline, CDR1 is SGHTA and CDR2 is FQGNSA. The CDR3 DNA is TGTGCCAGCAGTTCCCTCTACGAGCAGTACTTC. Translating gives CASSSLYEQYF.

The chain has TRBV6-6 and TRBJ2-7, with D hard to call. This CDR3 is 13 amino acids long. Germline CDR1 is MNHNY and CDR2 is SVGAGI (reference sequence). Trimming left V 4 bases short and J 5 bases short, with 12 bases between. CDR3 nucleotides: TGTGCCAGCAGTTCAACGGCGAGGAACGAGCAGTACTTC. Translating gives CASSSTARNEQYF.

This chain connects TRBV28 to TRBJ2-2, with D unclear. The CDR3 runs to 14 residues. The germline gives CDR1 MDHEN, CDR2 SYDVKM. Trimming left V 2 bases short and J 6 bases short, with 10 bases between. The CDR3: CASSLKVESGELFF. CDR3 bases: TGTGCCAGCAGTTTAAAGGTGGAGTCCGGGGAGCTGTTTTTT. The full variable domain, its missing parts supplied by reference TRBV28 and TRBJ2-2, is DVKVTQSSRYLVKRTGEKVFLECVQDMDHENMFWYRQDPGLGLRLIYFSYDVKMKEKGDIPEGYSVSREKKERFSLILESASTNQTSMYLCASSLKVESGELFFGEGSRLTVL.

The chain couples TRBV5-1 to TRBJ1-2; TRBD1 agrees at 7 bases. V lost 0 bases and J lost 2; bases outside the gene matches: 7. The CDR3 contains 16 residues. Germline-derived CDR1 and CDR2 are SGHRS and YFSETQ. The CDR3 is CASSLAPGTANYGYTF. The CDR3 nucleotides read TGCGCCAGCAGCTTGGCCCCGGGGACAGCGAACTATGGCTACACCTTC.

V usage is TRBV2 and J usage is TRBJ1-2, with 9 nucleotides matching TRBD1. This CDR3 region has 15 residues. Trimming took 6 bases from V and 2 from J; bases not matched to a gene: 7. Germline lookup yields CDR1 SNHLY and CDR2 FYNNEI. In nucleotides, the CDR3 is TGTGCCAGCAGGGCCGGGACAGGGACCAACTATGGCTACACCTTC. It yields the protein CASRAGTGTNYGYTF.

This chain links TRBV7-9 with TRBJ1-1, with D perhaps matching TRBD1 (6 bases). Trimming pared 1 base from V and 6 bases from J, leaving 15 bases between. Looked up from germline, CDR1 is SEHNR and CDR2 is FQNEAQ (reference sequence). The CDR3 runs to 15 residues. The CDR3 sequence is CASSLEAGVVSEAFF. The CDR3 DNA follows: TGTGCCAGCAGCTTAGAGGCAGGGGTTGTTTCTGAAGCTTTCTTT.

This clone was observed a few times. The rearrangement uses TRBV29-1 and TRBJ1-2; 8 bases fit TRBD1. Germline CDR1 and CDR2: SQVTM and ANQGSEA. This CDR3 is 15 amino acids long. J was trimmed by 5 bases and V by 2 bases; bases with no gene match: 10. In DNA, the CDR3 is TGCAGCGTTGAAAAGACCGGGACAGGCATATATGGCTACACCTTC. Amino acid sequence: CSVEKTGTGIYGYTF.

The chain employs TRBV2 and TRBJ2-7; D gene unclear. Germline assignment: CDR1 SNHLY and CDR2 FYNNEI. The CDR3 spans 14 residues. The V gene lost 4 bases and the J gene lost 2 bases, with 12 bases spanning the gap. CDR3 sequence reads: CASSGWRNAYEQYF. DNA of the CDR3: TGTGCCAGCAGTGGTTGGAGAAATGCCTACGAGCAGTACTTC. Looking up the rest from reference TRBV2 and TRBJ2-7 gives the full variable domain: EPEVTQTPSHQVTQMGQEVILRCVPISNHLYFYWYRQILGQKVEFLVSFYNNEISEKSEIFDDQFSVERPDGSNFTLKIRSTKLEDSAMYFCASSGWRNAYEQYFGPGTRLTVT.

V gene TRBV7-2 combines with J gene TRBJ1-2; D ambiguous. The germline V and J ends were trimmed by 3 bases and 6 bases, with 11 bases remaining between them. The germline V gene has CDR1 SGHTA and CDR2 FQGNSA. The CDR3 runs to 13 residues. The CDR3 DNA sequence: TGTGCCAGCAGCTTTAACCGAGGGAATGGCTACACCTTC. As protein: CASSFNRGNGYTF.

This clone was counted between two and nine times. The V call is TRBV4-1, the J call TRBJ2-1; 7 positions agree with TRBD2. V shed 2 bases, J shed 2 bases, and the junction held 9 bases outside the gene matches. This CDR3 has 17 residues. CDR1 and CDR2 (germline): MGHRA, YSYEKL. CDR3 sequence (DNA): TGCGCCAGCAGCCAACGGGACGCGGGAGAACCCTACAATGAGCAGTTCTTC. Its protein is CASSQRDAGEPYNEQFF.

The CDR3 DNA reads as TGCGCCAGCAGCTTGTCTTTTGGGACAGGGAGAAACAATGAGCAGTTCTTC. Amino acid sequence: CASSLSFGTGRNNEQFF. The chain uses TRBV5-1 and TRBJ2-1, with TRBD1 matching 9 bases. Germline V lookup: CDR1 SGHRS, CDR2 YFSETQ. CDR3 length: 17 residues. Trimming took 1 base from V and 5 from J; bases not matched to a gene: 10.

V and J are TRBV29-1 and TRBJ2-7, with D uncertain. Germline values: CDR1 SQVTM, CDR2 ANQGSEA. The CDR3 loop spans 12 amino acids. Between the trimmed V and J ends, which lost 4 bases and 3 bases, there was a span of 10 bases. CDR3 DNA: TGCAGCGTTGTGGTCACAAGCTACGAGCAGTACTTC. Its protein is CSVVVTSYEQYF.

The chain combines TRBV28 with TRBJ2-1; 10 bases line up with TRBD2. The germline V gene encodes CDR1 MDHEN and CDR2 SYDVKM. The J segment lost 8 bases and the V segment lost 5 bases, leaving 6 bases of the junction unmatched. This CDR3 region has 14 residues. This chain's CDR3 is CASSSGRAGDEQFF. The CDR3, as DNA: TGTGCCAGCAGTAGCGGGAGGGCCGGGGATGAGCAGTTCTTC.

The chain uses TRBV2 and TRBJ2-3; 9 nucleotides agree with TRBD2. J was trimmed by 4 bases and V by 0 bases; bases with no gene match: 2. The CDR3 has 15 amino acids. Germline V gene data show CDR1 as SNHLY and CDR2 as FYNNEI. In DNA form, the CDR3 reads TGTGCCAGCAGTGAAGCTAGCGGGGGCGCAGATACGCAGTATTTT. Its translation: CASSEASGGADTQYF.

The chain joins TRBV6-1 to TRBJ2-5; TRBD1 matches at 9 bases. The CDR3 is 16 amino acids. The germline V gene encodes CDR1 MNHNS and CDR2 SASEGT. V lost 4 bases to trimming and J lost 0 bases; unmatched junction nucleotides: 6. CDR3: CASSGWDRAYQETQYF. The CDR3 DNA reads TGTGCCAGCAGTGGGTGGGACAGGGCCTACCAAGAGACCCAGTACTTC.